This record covers a single TCR beta chain. Antigen specificity is unknown. The conserved phenylalanine or tryptophan is not found at the CDR3 terminus, so this likely reflects a read error. Unique molecular identifiers were built into the TCRbeta library. TCRdb re-derived calls from the PCR reads in MiXCR, one entry per CDR3 protein. Of roughly 180,000 distinct CDR3 sequences listed, 11% are singletons. V was pared by 6 bases and J by 8 bases, with 14 bases between. CDR1 is WSHSY and CDR2 is SAAADI in the germline V gene. This CDR3 is built from 14 residues. This entry comes from a study of T-cell reconstitution after alpha-beta-depleted transplantation in children. Study findings and constraints: Approximately two months post-transplant, alpha-beta T cells reportedly originated from several hundred expanded graft clones.

The clonotype originates from a boy aged 2-9 years with acute myeloid leukemia, due to receive a stem cell transplant. The V and J genes are TRBV10-2 and TRBJ2-6; TRBD2 is a possible D gene (6 bases). Source: PBMCs, taken before TCRalphabeta/CD19-depleted stem cell transplant. CDR3 protein: CASRSSGGTNVLTY. The CDR3 DNA follows: TGCGCCAGCAGAAGTTCTGGAGGGACCAACGTCCTGACTTAC.